This is a list of T cell receptor beta chains from one sample in a study of radiotherapy plus CTLA-4 blockade in lung cancer. The protocol was immunoSEQ multiplex PCR, while the TCRdb copy is restricted to in-frame clones and leaves out a portion. The sample has approximately 76,000 clones, around 78% seen once; the top ten hold 3.5% to 4.5%. The sample in question was peripheral blood, obtained from a patient treated with radiotherapy plus ipilimumab. The receptors shown here come from a human donor with non-small cell lung cancer who had a partial response to radiotherapy plus ipilimumab. Some clones in this sample may be carry-over from other donors' samples. The CDR3 runs from the conserved cysteine through the conserved F or W.

CDR3 protein: CASRRGQGGGTSTDTQYF
J gene: TRBJ2-3
V gene: TRBV19

CDR3 protein: CASSLGFDGRPNTQYF
J gene: TRBJ2-3
V gene: TRBV13

CDR3 protein: CSGGTSGSAETQYF
J gene: TRBJ2-5
V gene: TRBV29-1

CDR3 protein: CASSLGGTSGGDTQYF
J gene: TRBJ2-3
V gene: TRBV5-1

CDR3 protein: CASSVDRANNSPLHF
J gene: TRBJ1-6
V gene: TRBV19

CDR3 protein: CASRAGTAKNTEAFF
J gene: TRBJ1-1
V gene: TRBV6-1

CDR3 protein: CASSPRVAGGEAREQYF
J gene: TRBJ2-7
V gene: TRBV18

CDR3 protein: CASSLAGRGEKLFF
J gene: TRBJ1-4
V gene: TRBV28

CDR3 protein: CAWSVPRGEKLFF
J gene: TRBJ1-4
V gene: TRBV30

CDR3 protein: CATSRERQVEPQHF
J gene: TRBJ1-5
V gene: TRBV15

CDR3 protein: CASRRGGGTDTQYF
J gene: TRBJ2-3
V gene: TRBV27

CDR3 protein: CASSRANRVNEQYF
J gene: TRBJ2-7
V gene: TRBV18

CDR3 protein: CASSLGLAGDPRGANVLTF
J gene: TRBJ2-6
V gene: TRBV7-8

CDR3 protein: CASSPDGLGHNEQFF
J gene: TRBJ2-1
V gene: TRBV18

CDR3 protein: CASSPMRLEGSSYNEQFF
J gene: TRBJ2-1
V gene: TRBV18

CDR3 protein: CAGRTGASYGYTF
J gene: TRBJ1-2
V gene: TRBV6-1

CDR3 protein: CASSVWTGNYGYTF
J gene: TRBJ1-2
V gene: TRBV7-9

CDR3 protein: CAWSGTSGIEQFF
J gene: TRBJ2-1
V gene: TRBV30

CDR3 protein: CASSQASGRATLYNEQFF
J gene: TRBJ2-1
V gene: TRBV4-1

CDR3 protein: CASSYRPATYEQYF
J gene: TRBJ2-7
V gene: TRBV2

CDR3 protein: CASSELQGASGYTF
J gene: TRBJ1-2
V gene: TRBV6-1

CDR3 protein: CASSLDRNYEQYF
J gene: TRBJ2-7
V gene: TRBV7-3

CDR3 protein: CASRTGFPDTQYF
J gene: TRBJ2-3
V gene: TRBV2

CDR3 protein: CASSLLVIANTGELFF
J gene: TRBJ2-2
V gene: TRBV7-9

CDR3 protein: CASSIYEQPQHF
J gene: TRBJ1-5
V gene: TRBV19

CDR3 protein: CASSLSGGAGPDTQYF
J gene: TRBJ2-3
V gene: TRBV28

CDR3 protein: CASTPVDRAETQYF
J gene: TRBJ2-5
V gene: TRBV7-7

CDR3 protein: CASSRGTFFGSYNEQFF
J gene: TRBJ2-1
V gene: TRBV2

CDR3 protein: CASSLTGWTYEQYF
J gene: TRBJ2-7
V gene: TRBV28